This entry concerns a single TCR beta chain. Its antigen has not been determined. Base qualities are not recorded, but no much larger clone differs from it by a single base. This record comes from a study of CD8+ T cells in alopecia areata (dated by TCRdb to the late 2010s). With respect to the entire study: The treated patients, all with moderate-to-severe alopecia areata, were enrolled in an open-label pilot trial of oral tofacitinib given at 5 to 10 mg twice daily. RNA was extracted with the PAXgene miRNA kit for fixed scalp, the miRNeasy kit for PBMCs, and the RNeasy kit for mouse skin. The study used high-throughput TCRbeta sequencing to examine T cell clonal expansion in alopecia areata, in both the C3H/HeJ mouse model and human patients. On the human side, TCRbeta sequencing was run on scalp tissue and on sorted CD4+ and CD8+ peripheral blood T cells from healthy controls and from alopecia areata patients with either patchy or totalis/universalis disease. Clonality in the scalp was compared among normal scalp (n=4), patchy alopecia areata scalp (n=8), and alopecia totalis/universalis scalp (n=8). Tofacitinib was administered for 6 to 18 months, and 6 months of follow-up off drug were then conducted to assess delayed response and recurrence. Patients on tofacitinib were biopsied at baseline and after 4 and 24 weeks of treatment, and several of the patients also had a later scalp biopsy. immunoSEQ multiplex PCR using 35 Vbeta forward primers and 13 Jbeta reverse primers was used to amplify TCRbeta CDR3 regions. What the research found in general, with its limitations: TCR sequences shared between patients were less clear than in mice, possibly partly because of HLA diversity in the patient population. Resident alphabeta T cells in normal human skin are also sequenced, complicating scalp TCR repertoire analysis, unlike mouse skin dominated by gammadelta T cells. Lesional scalp, especially in alopecia totalis/universalis, showed higher clonality and more expanded CD8+ clones than normal scalp, suggesting antigenic drive.

The library was made by the immunoSEQ multiplex PCR assay. For TCR sequencing, RNA was extracted from every sample and reverse transcribed into cDNA to serve as template. First-strand cDNA was synthesized with SuperScript III using a 2:1 mix of oligo-dT and random hexamers. Amplification bias was assessed with a synthetic immune receptor repertoire, and residual bias was removed computationally. As for how the authors treated the data: Raw reads were preprocessed to remove errors, and CDR3 was defined according to IMGT conventions as the region from the conserved cysteine to phenylalanine. To get clonality, Shannon entropy was normalized by log2 of the number of productive unique TCRs and the result was subtracted from 1. Whether scalp clones were CD4 or CD8 was inferred by matching scalp TCRbeta sequences against CD4 and CD8 repertoires sorted from blood. TCRdb's version of the immuneACCESS table is confined to in-frame rearrangements and falls short of the full clone set. An unresolved V gene accounts for under half of the shortfall where checked; the remainder is of unknown origin. That table is the source of V, J and clone size, and D and trimming were worked out from the DNA. This sample is represented by 140,000 to 150,000 clones; roughly 48% of them were singletons. The ten largest make up roughly 6.8% of the sample.

Lesional scalp punch biopsies and peripheral blood were obtained from alopecia areata patients. PBMCs were isolated by density centrifugation and stained for CD3, CD4 and CD8, and CD4+ and CD8+ T cells were sorted on a FACSAria. Inclusive of the bounding cysteine and phenylalanine, the CDR3 is 15 residues long. This entry keeps only the CDR3 DNA: 45 bases, framed from base 1. Looking up the germline V gene yields CDR1 KGHSH and CDR2 LQKENI. Trimming removed 1 base from V and 5 bases from J; the gene matches leave 8 bases unexplained. Source material: CD4+ T cells sorted from blood. The receptor was isolated from a human donor with alopecia areata. The V and J segments used are TRBV18 and TRBJ2-7, with 7 central nucleotides matching TRBD1. The CDR3 region: CASSPLSGGGNEQYF. The DNA sequence reads TGTGCCAGCTCACCACTCTCAGGGGGTGGAAACGAGCAGTACTTC.